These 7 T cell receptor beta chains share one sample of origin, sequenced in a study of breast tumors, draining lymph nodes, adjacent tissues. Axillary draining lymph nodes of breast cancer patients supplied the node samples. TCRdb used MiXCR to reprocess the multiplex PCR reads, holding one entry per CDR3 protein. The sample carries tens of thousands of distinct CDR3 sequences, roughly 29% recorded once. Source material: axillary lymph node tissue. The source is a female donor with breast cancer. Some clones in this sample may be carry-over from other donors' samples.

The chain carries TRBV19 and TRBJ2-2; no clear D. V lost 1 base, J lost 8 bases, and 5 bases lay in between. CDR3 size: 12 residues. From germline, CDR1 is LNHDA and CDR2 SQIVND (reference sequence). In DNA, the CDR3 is TGTGCCAGTAGTATAGGGTCAGGGGAGCTGTTTTTT. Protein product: CASSIGSGELFF.

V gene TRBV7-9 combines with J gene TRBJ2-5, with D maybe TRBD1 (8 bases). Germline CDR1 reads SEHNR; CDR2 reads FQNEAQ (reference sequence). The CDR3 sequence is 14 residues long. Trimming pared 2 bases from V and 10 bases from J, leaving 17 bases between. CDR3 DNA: TGTGCCAGCAGCTTAATCAACAGGGGGGGGATCCAGTACTTC. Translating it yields CASSLINRGGIQYF.

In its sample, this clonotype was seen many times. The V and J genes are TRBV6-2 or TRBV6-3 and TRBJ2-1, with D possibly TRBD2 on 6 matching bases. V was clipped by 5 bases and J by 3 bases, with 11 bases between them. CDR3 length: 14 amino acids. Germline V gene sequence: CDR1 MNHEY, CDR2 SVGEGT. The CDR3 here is CASSRLDFYNEQFF. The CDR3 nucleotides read TGTGCCAGCAGTCGACTAGACTTCTACAATGAGCAGTTCTTC.

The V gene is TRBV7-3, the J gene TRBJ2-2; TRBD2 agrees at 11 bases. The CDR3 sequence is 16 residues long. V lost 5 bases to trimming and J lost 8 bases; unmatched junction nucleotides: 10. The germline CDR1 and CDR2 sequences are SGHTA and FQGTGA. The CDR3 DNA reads TGTGCCAGCAGCCCAGCCCTAGCGGGAGGTGAAGGGGAGCTGTTTTTT. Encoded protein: CASSPALAGGEGELFF.

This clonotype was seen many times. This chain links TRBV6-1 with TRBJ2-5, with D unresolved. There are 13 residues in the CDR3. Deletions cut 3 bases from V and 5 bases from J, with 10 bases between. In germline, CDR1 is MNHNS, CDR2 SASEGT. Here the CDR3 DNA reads TGTGCCAGCAGTGACTCCGGGTTGGAGACCCAGTACTTC. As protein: CASSDSGLETQYF.

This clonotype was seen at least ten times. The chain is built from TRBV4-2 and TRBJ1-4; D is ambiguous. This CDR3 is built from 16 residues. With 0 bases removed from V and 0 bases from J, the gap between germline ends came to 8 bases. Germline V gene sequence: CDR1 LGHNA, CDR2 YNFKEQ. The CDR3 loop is CASSQDDVTTNEKLFF. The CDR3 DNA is TGTGCCAGCAGCCAAGACGATGTGACAACTAATGAAAAACTGTTTTTT.

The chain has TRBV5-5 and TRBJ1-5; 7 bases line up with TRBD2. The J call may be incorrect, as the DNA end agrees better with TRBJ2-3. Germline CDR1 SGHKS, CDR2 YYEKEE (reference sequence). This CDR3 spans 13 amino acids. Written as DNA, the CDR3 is TGTGCCAGCAGCCAAGGCGGGGGTCAGCCCCAGTATTTT. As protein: CASSQGGGQPQYF.